Below are 16 T cell receptor beta chains sequenced from a single sample in a study of molecular identifiers for immune sequencing clone quantification. Via MiXCR, TCRdb re-called the PCR reads, giving one row per CDR3 protein. Altogether roughly 100,000 distinct CDR3 sequences are present, 30% to 45% being singletons, with the ten largest covering roughly 9.7%. The specimen was naive CD8+ T cells from blood, with Jurkat cell RNA spiked in. As for subset: FACS-sorted CD8+CD4-CCR7+CD45RA+ naive T cells. Receptors originate from a human donor in good health. Some libraries in this study had Jurkat cell RNA spiked in.

This clonotype was picked up a small number of times. The chain has TRBV28 and TRBJ2-3; 7 bases fit TRBD1. Germline CDR1 is MDHEN and CDR2 is SYDVKM. The CDR3 is made up of 16 amino acids. V lost 5 bases, J lost 4 bases, and 12 bases stayed unmatched. The CDR3 is CASSPGTGVRPDTQYF. CDR3 in DNA: TGTGCCAGCAGTCCCGGCACAGGGGTGCGTCCAGATACGCAGTATTTT.

The count of this clonotype is one. The CDR3 does not close with the conserved phenylalanine or tryptophan, likely indicating a read error. The chain employs TRBV20-1 and TRBJ1-6; the D is unclear. V was shortened by 0 bases and J by 0 bases, with 9 bases between the two germline ends. This CDR3 comprises 16 residues. Germline values: CDR1 DFQATT, CDR2 SNEGSKA (reference sequence). The DNA for the CDR3 is TGCAGTGCTAGAGATTTGCGGAGCTCCTATAATTCACCCCTCCACTTA. Amino acids: CSARDLRSSYNSPLHL.

This clonotype occurred once. This sequence may be a read error, since a much larger clone differs from it by one base. V and J are TRBV7-9 and TRBJ1-1; D gene uncertain. V shed 11 bases and J shed 4 bases, with 14 bases lying between them. From germline, CDR1 is SEHNR and CDR2 FQNEAQ (reference sequence). This CDR3 comprises 12 residues. The CDR3 loop reads CAAVALTTEAFF. Here the CDR3 DNA reads TGTGCCGCCGTCGCTCTAACCACTGAAGCTTTCTTT.

The J gene is TRBJ2-3, the V gene TRBV15; D is ambiguous. Trimming left V 5 bases short and J 3 bases short, with 21 bases between. CDR3 size: 17 residues. Germline CDR1 and CDR2: LNHNV and YYDKDF (reference sequence). The CDR3 nucleotides are TGTGCCACCAGCTGTTCTGTATTCGGGCAGCAGACAGATACGCAGTATTTT. It is translated as CATSCSVFGQQTDTQYF.

Notes on this clonotype: At one end, the junction sequence differs from germline, possibly due to a read error. V gene TRBV4-3 combines with J gene TRBJ2-1; a weak D match, TRBD2 (6 bases). Germline V CDR1 and CDR2: LGHNA, YSLEER. This CDR3 spans 15 amino acids. Here the CDR3 reads CASSQDWTNRQEQIF. CDR3 DNA sequence: TGCGCCAGCAGCCAAGATTGGACTAATCGTCAGGAGCAGATCTTC.

Remarks on this clonotype: A read error may explain this, as a much larger clone is one base away. The V call is TRBV6-2 or TRBV6-3, the J call TRBJ2-4; tentative D call: TRBD1 (5 bases). There are 15 residues in the CDR3. From germline, CDR1 is MNHEY and CDR2 SVGEGT. Between the trimmed V and J ends, which lost 5 bases and 7 bases, there was a span of 18 bases. The CDR3 loop is CASSQSTRRQNIQYF. As DNA, the CDR3 is TGTGCCAGCAGTCAGTCGACAAGGCGACAGAACATTCAGTACTTC.

The chain carries TRBV10-3 and TRBJ2-7; D ambiguous. V was trimmed by 6 bases and J by 2 bases, leaving 5 bases between them. Germline V CDR1 and CDR2: ENHRY, SYGVKD. The CDR3 covers 11 residues. The CDR3: CAIRGAYEQYF. CDR3 nucleotide sequence: TGTGCCATCAGGGGTGCCTACGAGCAGTACTTC.

Worth noting for this clonotype: The junction does not match germline at one end; this may be a read error. V usage is TRBV28 and J usage is TRBJ1-1; 8 bases fit TRBD1. Germline CDR1 and CDR2: MDHEN and SYDVKM. This CDR3 comprises 15 residues. The CDR3 sequence is CAGSSTGATNTEAFF. CDR3 DNA sequence: TGTGCCGGCAGTTCGACAGGGGCGACAAACACTGAAGCTTTCTTT.

The V gene is TRBV6-5, the J gene TRBJ2-1; D tentatively fits TRBD1 or TRBD2 (5 bases each). V lost 0 bases and J lost 2, with 5 bases in between. Germline CDR1 reads MNHEY; CDR2 reads SVGAGI. The CDR3 consists of 14 residues. The DNA for the CDR3 is TGTGCCAGCAGTTACTCGGGGGCCTACAATGAGCAGTTCTTC. It encodes CASSYSGAYNEQFF.

The rearrangement joins TRBV4-1 to TRBJ2-7; D may be TRBD1 (6 bases). The V gene lost 1 base and the J gene lost 5 bases, with 18 bases spanning the gap. Germline CDR1 reads MGHRA; CDR2 reads YSYEKL. The CDR3 covers 16 residues. CDR3 region: CASSQVPGEISHEQYF. Here the CDR3 DNA reads TGCGCCAGCAGCCAAGTACCAGGGGAGATATCCCACGAGCAGTACTTC.

The rearrangement joins TRBV23-1 to TRBJ2-7, with unresolved D. TRBV23-1 falls under the ORF class, with uncertain function. V lost 10 bases and J lost 6, with 25 bases in between. This CDR3 contains 15 residues. The CDR3 sequence: CATLKGLYTPSEQYF. In DNA form, the CDR3 reads TGCGCCACCCTAAAAGGCCTGTACACCCCTTCCGAGCAGTACTTC.

This clonotype has a count of ten or more. This chain connects TRBV7-9 to TRBJ2-3; D possibly corresponds to TRBD2 (5 bases). CDR1 SEHNR and CDR2 FQNEAQ come from the germline V gene (reference sequence). V was cut by 0 bases and J by 6 bases, with 13 bases left in between. The CDR3 is 15 amino acids. CDR3 sequence reads: CASSLARVTVDTQYF. The CDR3 DNA reads as TGTGCCAGCAGCTTAGCGCGGGTGACTGTGGATACGCAGTATTTT. The variable domain in full, completed from reference TRBV7-9 and TRBJ2-3, reads DTGVSQNPRHKITKRGQNVTFRCDPISEHNRLYWYRQTLGQGPEFLTYFQNEAQLEKSRLLSDRFSAERPKGSFSTLEIQRTEQGDSAMYLCASSLARVTVDTQYFGPGTRLTVL.

V gene TRBV5-1 combines with J gene TRBJ2-3; a possible D gene is TRBD2 (6 bases). There are 13 residues in the CDR3. Germline CDR1 and CDR2: SGHRS and YFSETQ. Deletions cut 4 bases from V and 5 bases from J, with 11 bases between. The CDR3 sequence is CASSAGLGDTQYF. The CDR3 DNA follows: TGCGCCAGCAGCGCGGGGTTGGGAGATACGCAGTATTTT.

With respect to this clonotype: Given a much more abundant clone one base away, this may be a read error. Here the CDR3 omits its conserved ending phenylalanine or tryptophan, so a read error is the likely source. CDR3 residues: CASSLLGSLAGVGDTQYL. The CDR3 DNA reads as TGTGCCAGCAGCCTTCTTGGGTCACTAGCGGGAGTAGGAGATACGCAGTATCTT. V is TRBV7-2 and J is TRBJ2-3; TRBD2 aligns across 11 bases. Losses at the gene ends were 5 bases for V and 5 bases for J; bases not matched to a gene: 15. This CDR3 contains 18 residues. The germline V gene encodes CDR1 SGHTA and CDR2 FQGNSA.

This clonotype has just a few counts. CDR3 nucleotides: TGTGCCAGCAGCTCGCTCGGACAGGACATCTACGAGCAGTACTTC. Its translation is CASSSLGQDIYEQYF. This chain joins TRBV13 and TRBJ2-7, with 7 bases lining up with TRBD1. The CDR3 covers 15 residues. The junction had 9 bases not matched to a gene; V was cut back by 4 bases and J by 3 bases. Per the germline V gene, CDR1 is PRHDT and CDR2 is FYEKMQ (reference sequence). Based on the CDR3 plus reference TRBV13 and TRBJ2-7, the full variable domain is AAGVIQSPRHLIKEKRETATLKCYPIPRHDTVYWYQQGPGQDPQFLISFYEKMQSDKGSIPDRFSAQQFSDYHSELNMSSLELGDSALYFCASSSLGQDIYEQYFGPGTRLTVT.

The V gene is TRBV20-1, the J gene TRBJ2-7; possibly TRBD2 for D (5 bases). There are 12 residues in the CDR3. Germline values: CDR1 DFQATT, CDR2 SNEGSKA (reference sequence). The CDR3 is CNAIGLLNEQYF. The DNA for the CDR3 is TGCAATGCCATCGGACTCCTCAACGAGCAGTACTTC.